The 9 T cell receptor beta chains below all came from one sample that was sequenced in a study of T-cell memory formation after mild COVID-19. Each CDR3 protein gets one entry after TCRdb re-called the 5' RACE reads with MiXCR. The table lists some 110,000 distinct CDR3 sequences, 17% of them singletons, with 28% in the top ten. Sequencing was performed on PBMCs or a T cell subset sorted from them (not recorded which). These receptor sequences come from an adult woman who had mild COVID-19 (a few samples of this study predate the infection). Cell type and time point are not known.

This clonotype appeared once. This chain links TRBV6-5 with TRBJ1-1; D is uncertain. The ends were cut back, 2 bases at V and 2 bases at J, with 6 bases in the middle. Germline values: CDR1 MNHEY, CDR2 SVGAGI. The CDR3 has 13 residues. The CDR3 region has the DNA TGTGCCAGCAGTTACACGGTAAACACTGAAGCTTTCTTT. Translation gives CASSYTVNTEAFF.

Details on this clonotype: This CDR3 fails to terminate in the conserved phenylalanine or tryptophan, so it likely reflects a read error. The chain recombines TRBV5-1 with TRBJ2-1, with 8 nucleotides matching TRBD2. The CDR3 is made up of 15 amino acids. V shed 0 bases, J shed 5 bases, and the junction held 4 bases outside the gene matches. Germline V gives CDR1 SGHRS, CDR2 YFSETQ. This CDR3 is CASSLGTGGNNEQFL. CDR3 sequence (DNA): TGCGCCAGCAGCTTGGGAACGGGGGGGAACAATGAGCAGTTCTTG.

The chain has TRBV20-1 and TRBJ2-1; tentatively, D is TRBD2 (6 bases). Trimming left V 5 bases short and J 6 bases short, with 17 bases between. The germline V gene encodes CDR1 DFQATT and CDR2 SNEGSKA (reference sequence). The CDR3 length is 14 residues. CDR3 sequence reads: CSAESDPGGNEQFF. DNA of the CDR3: TGCAGTGCTGAATCTGACCCCGGGGGCAATGAGCAGTTCTTC.

This clonotype was seen just once. The chain links TRBV7-3 to TRBJ2-3, with D hard to call. Looked up from germline, CDR1 is SGHTA and CDR2 is FQGTGA. The CDR3 is 12 residues long. The V end lost 5 bases, the J end lost 5 bases, and 8 bases lay between the germline ends. In DNA, the CDR3 is TGTGCCAGCAGCACCGCAGGAGATACGCAGTATTTT. Translating gives CASSTAGDTQYF.

V is TRBV7-8 and J is TRBJ2-7; 9 bases match TRBD1. The V and J ends lost 5 bases and 4 bases, in that order; junction bases with no gene match: 9. Germline CDR1 and CDR2: SGHVS and FQNEAQ. This CDR3 has 15 residues. In DNA form, the CDR3 reads TGTGCCAGCAGCCGCCGGACAGGGGATGTTTACGAGCAGTACTTC. It is translated as CASSRRTGDVYEQYF.

The chain uses TRBV20-1 and TRBJ1-4, with D possibly TRBD1 on 5 matching bases. The CDR3 length is 14 residues. CDR1 is DFQATT and CDR2 is SNEGSKA in the germline V gene (reference sequence). The V gene lost 3 bases and the J gene lost 7 bases, with 15 bases spanning the gap. The CDR3 reads CSASNTQGVEKLFF. The DNA for the CDR3 is TGCAGTGCTAGTAACACCCAGGGAGTTGAAAAACTGTTTTTT.

The sample holds a few counts of this clonotype. The chain combines TRBV29-1 with TRBJ2-4, with 12 bases lining up with TRBD2. Germline CDR1 reads SQVTM; CDR2 reads ANQGSEA. This CDR3 has 13 residues. The ends lost 7 bases at V and 5 bases at J; junction bases unmatched: 3. The CDR3 DNA is TGCAGCGGTCGACTAGCGGGGGAAAACATTCAGTACTTC. Translating gives CSGRLAGENIQYF.

V gene TRBV7-2 combines with J gene TRBJ2-7, with D possibly TRBD2 on 5 matching bases. The germline gives CDR1 SGHTA, CDR2 FQGNSA. Trimming cost V 4 bases and J 1 base, with 17 bases left between them. CDR3 length: 16 amino acids. The CDR3 here is CASSSGSLASSYEQYF. The CDR3 DNA is TGTGCCAGCAGCTCTGGGAGCCTAGCTTCGTCCTACGAGCAGTACTTC.

The chain has TRBV4-2 and TRBJ1-5; 10 bases are a match to TRBD1. Germline values: CDR1 LGHNA, CDR2 YNFKEQ. Trimming at V came to 4 bases and at J to 7 bases, leaving 7 bases not matched to a gene. CDR3 size: 15 residues. The CDR3 loop is CASSRIGTGEQPQHF. CDR3 in DNA: TGTGCCAGCAGCCGAATCGGGACAGGGGAACAGCCCCAGCATTTT.